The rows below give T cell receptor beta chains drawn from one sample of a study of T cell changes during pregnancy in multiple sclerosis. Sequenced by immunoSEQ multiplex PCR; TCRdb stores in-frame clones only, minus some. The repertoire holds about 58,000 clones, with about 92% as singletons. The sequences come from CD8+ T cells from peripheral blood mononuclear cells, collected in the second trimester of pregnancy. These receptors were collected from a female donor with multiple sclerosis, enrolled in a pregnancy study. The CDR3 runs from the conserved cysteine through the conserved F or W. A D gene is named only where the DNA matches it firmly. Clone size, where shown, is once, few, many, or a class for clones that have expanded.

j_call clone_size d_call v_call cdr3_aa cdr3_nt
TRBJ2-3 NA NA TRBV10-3 CAISGGDGADTQYF TGTGCCATCAGTGGGGGAGACGGCGCAGATACGCAGTATTTT
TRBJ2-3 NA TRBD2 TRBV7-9 CASSLGRTSADTQYF TGTGCCAGCAGCCTGGGAAGGACTAGCGCAGATACGCAGTATTTT
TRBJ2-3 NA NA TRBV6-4 CASSPTTVPDTQYF TGTGCCAGCAGTCCCACGACAGTCCCAGATACGCAGTATTTT
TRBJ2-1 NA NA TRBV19 CASSAQSDDNEQFF TGTGCCAGTAGTGCACAGTCAGACGACAATGAGCAGTTCTTC
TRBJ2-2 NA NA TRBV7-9 CASSLVGQVPVLNTGELFF TGTGCCAGCAGCTTAGTGGGGCAGGTCCCCGTTTTGAACACCGGGGAGCTGTTTTTT
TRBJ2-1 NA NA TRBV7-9 CASRQYNEQFF TGTGCCAGCAGACAATACAATGAGCAGTTCTTC
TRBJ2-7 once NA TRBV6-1 CASSETVLNTVEQYF TGTGCCAGCAGTGAAACAGTACTCAATACGGTCGAGCAGTACTTC
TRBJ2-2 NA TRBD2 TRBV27 CASNLAGTSFTGELFF TGTGCCAGCAACCTCGCCGGGACTAGCTTCACCGGGGAGCTGTTTTTT
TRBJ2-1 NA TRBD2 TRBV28 CASSLTSVNNEQFF TGTGCCAGCAGTTTGACTAGCGTCAACAATGAGCAGTTCTTC
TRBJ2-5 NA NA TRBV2 CASSEGGGRQETQYF TGTGCCAGCAGTGAAGGCGGGGGCCGTCAAGAGACCCAGTACTTC
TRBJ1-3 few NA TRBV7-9 CASSLPGAGNTIYF TGTGCCAGCAGTTTACCGGGGGCTGGAAACACCATATATTTT
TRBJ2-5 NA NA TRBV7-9 CASSPPKRHDQETQYF TGTGCCAGCAGCCCCCCTAAACGACACGACCAAGAGACCCAGTACTTC
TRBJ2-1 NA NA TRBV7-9 CASSPPSPNHEQFF TGTGCCAGCAGCCCACCCTCCCCTAACCATGAGCAGTTCTTC
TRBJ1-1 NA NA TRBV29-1 CSVGLGGNTEAFF TGCAGCGTTGGGTTGGGGGGGAACACTGAAGCTTTCTTT
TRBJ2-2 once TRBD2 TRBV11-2 CASSLSGGPTNTGELFF TGTGCCAGCAGCTTATCGGGGGGGCCTACGAACACCGGGGAGCTGTTTTTT
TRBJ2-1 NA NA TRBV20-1 CSARLVAEQFF TGCAGTGCGAGACTAGTCGCTGAGCAGTTCTTC
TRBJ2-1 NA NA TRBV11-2 CASSLLGGLGPYNEQFF TGTGCCAGCAGCTTATTAGGCGGGCTCGGCCCCTACAATGAGCAGTTCTTC
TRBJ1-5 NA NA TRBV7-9 CASSLGSQPQHF TGTGCCAGCAGCTTAGGGAGCCAGCCCCAGCATTTT
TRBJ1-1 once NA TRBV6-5 CASRENTEAFF TGTGCCAGCCGGGAGAACACTGAAGCTTTCTTT
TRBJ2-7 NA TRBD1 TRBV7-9 CASSPTGVSYEQYF TGTGCCAGCAGCCCGACAGGGGTCTCCTACGAGCAGTACTTC
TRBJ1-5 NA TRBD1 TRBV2 CASGTGATGNQPQHF TGTGCCAGCGGAACAGGGGCGACGGGCAATCAGCCCCAGCATTTT
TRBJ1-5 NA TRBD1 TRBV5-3 CARSLLTGGRGNQPQHF TGTGCCAGAAGCTTGCTAACAGGGGGCCGTGGCAATCAGCCCCAGCATTTT
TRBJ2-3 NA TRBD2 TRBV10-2 CATLTSGSSTDTQYF TGCGCCACCTTGACTAGCGGGAGTTCCACAGATACGCAGTATTTT
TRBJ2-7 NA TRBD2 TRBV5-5 CASSHDPRQTSGGSFEQYF TGTGCCAGCAGCCATGATCCAAGACAGACTAGCGGGGGCAGTTTCGAGCAGTACTTC
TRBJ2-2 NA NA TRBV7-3 CASTLGGELFF TGTGCCAGCACCCTCGGCGGGGAGCTGTTTTTT
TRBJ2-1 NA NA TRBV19 CASSGGLSYNEQFF TGTGCCAGTAGTGGGGGCCTATCTTACAATGAGCAGTTCTTC
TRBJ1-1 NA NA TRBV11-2 CASSLVGGVIGVNTEAFF TGTGCCAGCAGCTTGGTTGGGGGGGTGATAGGGGTGAACACTGAAGCTTTCTTT
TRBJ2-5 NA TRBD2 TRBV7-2 CASSLEGGGETQYF TGTGCCAGCAGCTTAGAGGGCGGGGGGGAGACCCAGTACTTC